These 11 T cell receptor beta chains were sequenced from one sample in a study of blood T cell repertoires in COVID-19. Measured with immunoSEQ multiplex PCR; TCRdb has only the in-frame clones, and not every one. The table lists 310,000 or so clones, about 91% of them singletons. The specimen sequenced was PBMCs or T cells enriched from blood (not recorded which). These receptors came from a middle-aged woman who had recovered from COVID-19.

The chain recombines TRBV3-1 (or the pseudogene TRBV3-2) with TRBJ2-1; the match to TRBD2 covers 10 bases. After removal of 3 bases from V and 7 bases from J, the junction contained 9 bases not matched to a gene. This CDR3 region has 16 residues. CDR1 and CDR2 from the germline V gene are LGHDT and YNNKEL (reference sequence). The CDR3 bases are TGTGCCAGCAGCCACCCTAGCGGGAGTATGTGTAATGAGCAGTTCTTC. As protein: CASSHPSGSMCNEQFF.

The chain carries TRBV30 and TRBJ2-7, with 9 bases identical to TRBD2. The CDR3 sequence is 13 residues long. CDR1 and CDR2 (germline): GTSNPN, SVGIG (reference sequence). The V gene end was trimmed by 5 bases and the J gene end by 6 bases; junction bases not matched to a gene: 8. The CDR3 region is CAWSREGLGEQYF. CDR3 DNA sequence: TGTGCCTGGTCGCGGGAGGGTCTGGGCGAGCAGTACTTC.

The chain recombines TRBV5-1 with TRBJ2-7; TRBD1 might be the D (6 bases). The CDR3 contains 15 residues. Germline V CDR1 and CDR2: SGHRS, YFSETQ. Trimming stripped 4 bases from V and 2 bases from J, with 16 bases between. CDR3 in amino acids: CASSRNWDNPYEQYF. The CDR3 DNA reads TGCGCCAGCAGCCGCAATTGGGACAATCCCTACGAGCAGTACTTC. The variable domain in full, completed from reference TRBV5-1 and TRBJ2-7, reads KAGVTQTPRYLIKTRGQQVTLSCSPISGHRSVSWYQQTPGQGLQFLFEYFSETQRNKGNFPGRFSGRQFSNSRSEMNVSTLELGDSALYLCASSRNWDNPYEQYFGPGTRLTVT.

V and J are TRBV18 and TRBJ2-1; TRBD2 matches at 11 bases. Germline CDR1 KGHSH, CDR2 LQKENI. V trimming: 4 bases; J trimming: 1 base; junction bases outside the gene matches: 3. The CDR3 runs 16 residues. The CDR3 sequence is CASSLPSGGSYNEQFF. CDR3 in DNA: TGTGCCAGCTCACTCCCTAGCGGGGGGTCCTACAATGAGCAGTTCTTC. The full variable domain, completed using reference TRBV18 and TRBJ2-1, is NAGVMQNPRHLVRRRGQEARLRCSPMKGHSHVYWYRQLPEEGLKFMVYLQKENIIDESGMPKERFSAEFPKEGPSILRIQQVVRGDSAAYFCASSLPSGGSYNEQFFGPGTRLTVL.

The genes are TRBV7-8 and TRBJ2-1, with 9 bases fitting TRBD2. The CDR3 is 15 amino acids. Germline CDR1 SGHVS, CDR2 FQNEAQ. Germline trimming cut 5 bases from V and 3 bases from J; bases unmatched to any gene: 5. The CDR3 coding sequence is TGTGCCAGCAGCCTTGAGCGGGGGGTCTACAATGAGCAGTTCTTC. Translation: CASSLERGVYNEQFF.

The chain uses TRBV7-9 and TRBJ2-3; tentatively, D is TRBD2 (5 bases). V gave up 2 bases and J gave up 1 base, with 7 bases separating them. The CDR3 covers 14 residues. From germline, CDR1 is SEHNR and CDR2 FQNEAQ (reference sequence). CDR3 nucleotides: TGTGCCAGCAGCTTATTCGGGGGCACAGATACGCAGTATTTT. Residues: CASSLFGGTDTQYF.

The chain has TRBV19 and TRBJ1-1; 12 bases map to TRBD1. V was clipped by 2 bases and J by 4 bases; unmatched bases: 8. Germline assignment: CDR1 LNHDA and CDR2 SQIVND (reference sequence). This CDR3 has 17 amino acids. The CDR3 loop is CASSIRGQGARSTEAFF. The CDR3 nucleotides are TGTGCCAGTAGTATAAGGGGACAGGGGGCGCGGAGCACTGAAGCTTTCTTT.

The chain links TRBV28 to TRBJ2-3; 7 bases agree with TRBD1. The ends lost 4 bases at V and 0 bases at J; junction bases unmatched: 7. The CDR3 extends over 16 amino acids. The germline gives CDR1 MDHEN, CDR2 SYDVKM. The CDR3 sequence is CASSSPQGVSTDTQYF. The CDR3, as DNA: TGTGCCAGCAGTTCCCCCCAGGGGGTAAGCACAGATACGCAGTATTTT.

The chain employs TRBV5-6 and TRBJ1-5; D perhaps matches TRBD1 (5 bases). The CDR3 spans 16 residues. Germline values: CDR1 SGHDT, CDR2 YYEEEE. The V and J ends lost 1 base and 0 bases respectively, with 11 bases between them. CDR3 nucleotides: TGTGCCAGCAGCTTGTTAGGGGTTGGTAGCAATCAGCCCCAGCATTTT. Its translation: CASSLLGVGSNQPQHF.

The chain links TRBV27 to TRBJ1-2, with a weak D call TRBD1 (5 bases). The CDR3 has 14 amino acids. CDR1 and CDR2 (germline): MNHEY, SMNVEV (reference sequence). Trimming left V 7 bases short and J 7 bases short, with 19 bases between. The CDR3 nucleotides are TGTGCCAGCACCTTATCCGGGGGGGGAAGTGGCTACACCTTC. It yields the protein CASTLSGGGSGYTF.

The chain joins TRBV3-1 (or the pseudogene TRBV3-2) to TRBJ1-4; 8 positions agree with TRBD1. Trimming removed 1 base from V and 8 bases from J; junction bases left unmatched: 3. This CDR3 is 14 amino acids long. Germline CDR1 LGHDT, CDR2 YNNKEL (reference sequence). CDR3 bases: TGTGCCAGCAGCCAAGGGGCAGGGGGCGAAAAACTGTTTTTT. Translating it yields CASSQGAGGEKLFF.